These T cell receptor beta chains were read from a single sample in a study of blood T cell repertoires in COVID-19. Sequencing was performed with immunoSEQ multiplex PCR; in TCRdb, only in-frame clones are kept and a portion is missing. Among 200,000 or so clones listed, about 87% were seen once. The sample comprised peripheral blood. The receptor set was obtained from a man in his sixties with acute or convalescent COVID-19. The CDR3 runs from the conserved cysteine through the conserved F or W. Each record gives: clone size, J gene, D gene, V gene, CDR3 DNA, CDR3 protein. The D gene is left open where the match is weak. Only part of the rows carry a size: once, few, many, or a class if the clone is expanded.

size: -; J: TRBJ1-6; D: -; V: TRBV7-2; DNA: TGTGCCAGCAGTTCTGCAGGGATCGGTAATTCACCCCTCCACTTT; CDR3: CASSSAGIGNSPLHF
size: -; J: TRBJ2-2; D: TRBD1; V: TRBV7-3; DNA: TGTGCCAGCAGCTCGGGACAGGGAAATCAAGCCGGGGAGCTGTTTTTT; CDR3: CASSSGQGNQAGELFF
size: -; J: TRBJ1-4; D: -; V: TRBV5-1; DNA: TGCGCCAGCAGCCCGGGTGGGGGGTTAAATGAAAAACTGTTTTTT; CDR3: CASSPGGGLNEKLFF
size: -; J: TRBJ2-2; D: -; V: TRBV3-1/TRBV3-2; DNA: TGTGCCAGCAGCCAACGGGGGACCGGGGAGCTGTTTTTT; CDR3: CASSQRGTGELFF
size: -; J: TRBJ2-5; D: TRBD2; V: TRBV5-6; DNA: TGTGCCAGCAGCTCGGTACTAGCGGGTCCCCGGCGGGAGACCCAGTACTTC; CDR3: CASSSVLAGPRRETQYF
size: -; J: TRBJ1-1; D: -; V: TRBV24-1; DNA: TGTGCCACCAGTGATTTTTCCCTTGAAGCTTTCTTT; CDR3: CATSDFSLEAFF
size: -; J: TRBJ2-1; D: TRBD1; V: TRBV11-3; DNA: TGTGCCAGCAGCTTAGGAGGACAGGGATCGAGGGATGAGCAGTTCTTC; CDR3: CASSLGGQGSRDEQFF
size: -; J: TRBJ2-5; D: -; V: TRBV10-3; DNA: TGTGCCATCAGTGAGAGGGGAGAGACCCAGTACTTC; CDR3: CAISERGETQYF
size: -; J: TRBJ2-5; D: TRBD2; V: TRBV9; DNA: TGTGCCAGCAGCGCCCGCCCCCTAGCGGGGGGGGGAGAGACCCAGTACTTC; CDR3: CASSARPLAGGGETQYF
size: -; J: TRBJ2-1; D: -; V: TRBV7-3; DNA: TGTGCCAGCAGCCGGCGGGTGGACAATGAGCAGTTCTTC; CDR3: CASSRRVDNEQFF
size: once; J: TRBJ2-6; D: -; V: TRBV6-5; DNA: TGTGCCAGCAGTTACGACTTCTCTGGGGCCAACGTCCTGACTTTC; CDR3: CASSYDFSGANVLTF
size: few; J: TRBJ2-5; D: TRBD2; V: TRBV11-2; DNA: TGTGCCAGCAGCCCCGGGGGGAGCGGGGGGCCCACTACCCAAGAGACCCAGTACTTC; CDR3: CASSPGGSGGPTTQETQYF
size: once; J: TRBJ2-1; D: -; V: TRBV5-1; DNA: TGCGCCAGCACCGGTTTGACGGAGGATGAGCAGTTCTTC; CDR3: CASTGLTEDEQFF
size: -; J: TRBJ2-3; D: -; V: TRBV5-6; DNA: TGTGCCAGCAGCGTTAGGGGCCCCGGCGGGGTTGCGGCGCAGTATTTT; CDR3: CASSVRGPGGVAAQYF
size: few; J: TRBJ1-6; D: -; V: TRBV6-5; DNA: TGTGCCAGCAGTTACTCGGCCGTTTATGGTTCACCCCTCCACTTT; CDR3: CASSYSAVYGSPLHF
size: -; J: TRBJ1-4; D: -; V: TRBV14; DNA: TGTGCCAGCAGCCAAGCGTCTAATGAAAAACTGTTTTTT; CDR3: CASSQASNEKLFF
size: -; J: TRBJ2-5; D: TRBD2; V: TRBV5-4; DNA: TGTGCCAGCAGCTCGGGACCGGGACTAGTTTTGGAGACCCAGTACTTC; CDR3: CASSSGPGLVLETQYF
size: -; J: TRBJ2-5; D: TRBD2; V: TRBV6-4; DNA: TGTGCCAGCAGTGAGACTAGCGGGGGGGCAGAGACCCAGTACTTC; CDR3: CASSETSGGAETQYF
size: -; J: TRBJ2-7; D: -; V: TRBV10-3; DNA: TGTGCCATCAGTGAGATTGACTCCGGCGAGCAGTACTTC; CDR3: CAISEIDSGEQYF
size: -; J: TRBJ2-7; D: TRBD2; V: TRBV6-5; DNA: TGTGCCAGCAGTCAAATACGGGGGGTCCCCTACGAGCAGTACTTC; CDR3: CASSQIRGVPYEQYF
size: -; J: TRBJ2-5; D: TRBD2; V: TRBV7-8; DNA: TGTGCCAGCATCGCCGGGGGGGGCCAAGAGACCCAGTACTTC; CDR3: CASIAGGGQETQYF
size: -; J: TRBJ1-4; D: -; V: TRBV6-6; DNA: TGTGCCAGCAGTTTCCAGAACTCGGGTGAAAAACTGTTTTTT; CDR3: CASSFQNSGEKLFF
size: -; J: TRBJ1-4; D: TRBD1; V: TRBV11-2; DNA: TGTGCCAGCAGCCCGGGGGCGACAGGGGATAATGAAAAACTGTTTTTT; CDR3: CASSPGATGDNEKLFF
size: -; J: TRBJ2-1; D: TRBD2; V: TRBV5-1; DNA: TGCGCCAGCAGCTGGGGCCCTAGCGGGGGGGCTGATGAGCAGTTCTTC; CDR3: CASSWGPSGGADEQFF
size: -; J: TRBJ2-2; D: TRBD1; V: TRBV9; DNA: TGTGCCAGCAGCGTAGCTCCGACAGGGGGCACCGGGGAGCTGTTTTTT; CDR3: CASSVAPTGGTGELFF
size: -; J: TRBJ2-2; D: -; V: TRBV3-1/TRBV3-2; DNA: TGTGCCAGCAGCCAAGAAGGCGGCACCGGGGAGCTGTTTTTT; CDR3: CASSQEGGTGELFF
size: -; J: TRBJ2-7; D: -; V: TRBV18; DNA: TGTGCCAGCTCACCACCAGGAGGGGGCGCCCCCTACGAGCAGTACTTC; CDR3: CASSPPGGGAPYEQYF
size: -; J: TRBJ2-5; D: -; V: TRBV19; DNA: TGTGCCAGTAGTATGAGCGGAATACTAGAGACCCAGTACTTC; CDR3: CASSMSGILETQYF
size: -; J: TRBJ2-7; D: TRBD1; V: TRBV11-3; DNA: TGTGCCAGCAGCTTAGGGACAGGGCCCTACGAGCAGTACTTC; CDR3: CASSLGTGPYEQYF
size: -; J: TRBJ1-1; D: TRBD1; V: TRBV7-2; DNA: TGTGCCAGCAGCTTGGGATCGACAGGGGGCAAAACTGAAGCTTTCTTT; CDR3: CASSLGSTGGKTEAFF
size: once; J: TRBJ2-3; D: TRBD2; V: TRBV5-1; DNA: TGCGCCAGCAGCCTAATAGCGGGGGTTGATACGCAGTATTTT; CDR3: CASSLIAGVDTQYF
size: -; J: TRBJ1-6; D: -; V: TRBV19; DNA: TGTGCCAGCGGGGGGGCCGATGGGATTTCACCCCTCCACTTT; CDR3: CASGGADGISPLHF
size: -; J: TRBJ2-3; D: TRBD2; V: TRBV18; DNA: TGTGCCAGCTCACCACCGAGCGGGGGCCTAGATACGCAGTATTTT; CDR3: CASSPPSGGLDTQYF
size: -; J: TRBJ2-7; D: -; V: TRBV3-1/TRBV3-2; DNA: TGTGCCAGCAGCCAAGACAGGGTGTCTCCCTACGAGCAGTACTTC; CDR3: CASSQDRVSPYEQYF
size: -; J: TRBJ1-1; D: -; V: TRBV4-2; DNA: TGTGCCAGCAGCCAGGCACACGACACTGAAGCTTTCTTT; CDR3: CASSQAHDTEAFF
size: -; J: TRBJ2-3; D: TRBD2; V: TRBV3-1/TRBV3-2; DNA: TGTGCCAGCAGCCAAGATACCCGGACTAGCGGGGGGCCGGGAGATACGCAGTATTTT; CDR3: CASSQDTRTSGGPGDTQYF
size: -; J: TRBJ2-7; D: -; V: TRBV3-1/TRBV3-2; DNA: TGTGCCAGCAGCCAAGATCTTGGAGGGTGGAGGGCCGAGCAGTACTTC; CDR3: CASSQDLGGWRAEQYF
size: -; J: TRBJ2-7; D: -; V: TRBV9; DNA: TGTGCCAGCAGCGTAGGTGGGACTTCCCGGGGCGAGCAGTACTTC; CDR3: CASSVGGTSRGEQYF
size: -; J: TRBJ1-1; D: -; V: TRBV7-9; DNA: TGTGCCAGCAGCTCGACAGGACAGAAGAACACTGAAGCTTTCTTT; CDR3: CASSSTGQKNTEAFF
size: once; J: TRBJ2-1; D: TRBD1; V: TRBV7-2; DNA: TGTGCCAGCAGCCCCCCGGGACAGAGATACAATGAGCAGTTCTTC; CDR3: CASSPPGQRYNEQFF
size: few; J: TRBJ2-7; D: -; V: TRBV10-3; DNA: TGTGCCATCAGTGATGGCCTCAACGAGCAGTACTTC; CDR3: CAISDGLNEQYF
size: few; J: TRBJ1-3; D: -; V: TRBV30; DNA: TGTGCCTTCGGGCGAGGGAATGGAAACACCATATATTTT; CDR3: CAFGRGNGNTIYF
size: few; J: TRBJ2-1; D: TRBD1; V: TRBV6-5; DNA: TGTGCCAGCAGTACACAGGGGAACAATGAGCAGTTCTTC; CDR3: CASSTQGNNEQFF
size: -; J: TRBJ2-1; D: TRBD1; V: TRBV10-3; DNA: TGTGCCTCCGGGACAGGGGCCTACAATGAGCAGTTCTTC; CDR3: CASGTGAYNEQFF
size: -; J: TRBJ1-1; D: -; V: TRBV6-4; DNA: TGTGCCAGCAGTGCCCTCGGGGGGGACACTGAAGCTTTCTTT; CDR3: CASSALGGDTEAFF
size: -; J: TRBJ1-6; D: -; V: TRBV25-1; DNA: TGTGCCAGCAGTGACAGTAGGGGGTCTAGAAATTCACCCCTCCACTTT; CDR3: CASSDSRGSRNSPLHF
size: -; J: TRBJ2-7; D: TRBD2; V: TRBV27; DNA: TGTGCCAGCAAGTCGGGGGGCTACGAGCAGTACTTC; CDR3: CASKSGGYEQYF
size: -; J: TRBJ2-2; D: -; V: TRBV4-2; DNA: TGTGCCAGCAGCCAAGGGGAGACCATTAACACCGGGGAGCTGTTTTTT; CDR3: CASSQGETINTGELFF
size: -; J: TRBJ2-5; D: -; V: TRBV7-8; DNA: TGTGCCAGCAGCTCACTTGCAGGGCCCGAGACCCAGTACTTC; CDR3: CASSSLAGPETQYF
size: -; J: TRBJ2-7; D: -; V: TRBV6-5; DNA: TGTGCCAGCACTCCCCTTGGGGGCTCATCCGAGCAGTACTTC; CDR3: CASTPLGGSSEQYF